Detailed here is one T cell receptor (beta chain). Its antigen has not been determined. Nothing much larger sits one base from this clone, and base qualities are not available. The CDR3 covers 11 residues, taking in both the cysteine and the phenylalanine. Just the 33-base CDR3 DNA is kept, in frame starting at base 1. CDR1 and CDR2 are drawn from the germline V gene: SGHVS, FQNEAQ. The data were taken from a study of shared clonotypes between healthy human individuals (dated by TCRdb to the early 2020s). With respect to the entire study: Two women and a few men aged 18 to 49 years were included in the cohort. For each donor, CD4 naive and CD4 memory were each run on three plates, CD8 naive on two plates, and CD8 memory on one plate. Libraries were prepared and TCR repertoires were sequenced by different laboratories using diverse techniques, in order to increase sequencing depth and limit assay-specific biases. The study deeply sequenced blood TCR repertoires of several healthy adults to estimate repertoire size and the extent of clonotype sharing between individuals. Each donor's leukapheresis produced roughly between roughly 0.9 and 8.9 billion PBMCs. General findings and caveats noted by the study authors: Sampling was restricted to blood, and TCR repertoires in tissue are likely to differ from TCR repertoires in blood. Rarefaction of sorted-subset datasets indicated incomplete sequencing despite the large sequencing depth. Sharing across a handful of donors was observed for approximately 4.6% of naive CD4, over 3% of naive CD8, about 2.5% of memory CD4, and around 0.44% of memory CD8 clonotypes. The genetic and exposure-history diversity represented was limited by the small number of donors. Pairwise subsampling led to the expectation that sequencing depth would affect the degree of clonotype sharing among donors. Higher generation probabilities were observed for clonotypes shared by all four sorted-subset donors than for non-shared clonotypes. Estimated clonotype richness was generally larger for naive than for memory subsets.

The donors were healthy, HIV-negative adults with no recently reported acute infections or vaccinations. Every donor was a Caucasian adult residing in Nashville, Tennessee, USA. CD4+ T cells were enriched through magnetic negative selection, after which naive cells were positively selected on CD45RA and the remaining negative fraction served as the memory subset. After blood collection by leukapheresis, PBMCs were isolated using Ficoll-Histopaque density gradient centrifugation and then cryopreserved in the vapor phase of liquid nitrogen. Analytical flow cytometry was used to check the purity and quantity of each magnetically sorted T cell population. Each sorted fraction had its genomic DNA isolated and then quantified by UV absorbance on a Nanodrop 2000c. Using the deep immunoSEQ assay, multiplex PCR amplified TCR CDR3 regions from genomic DNA. Extracted genomic DNA from each cell subset was spread evenly across all wells of several immunoSEQ 96-well plates, with each plate serving as a replicate. For sorted subsets, approximately 0.2 ug of genomic DNA, equivalent to 30,000 or so T cell genomes, went into each replicate PCR. Purified libraries were measured with a Qubit 3.0 fluorometer, size-checked on a Bioanalyzer 2100, and measured again with the KAPA Library Quantification kit. A separate single-read 150-cycle Illumina NextSeq 550 flow cell was used to sequence each immunoSEQ 96-well plate. The source study handled its data this way. The immunoSEQ output contained only junctional sequences without quality scores, so filtering could not match that applied to full-length reads. To assign V/J genes and CDR3, sequences were annotated against IMGT germline references using PyIR, a Python wrapper for IgBLAST v1.9. Reads with weak V/J assignments (E-value above 1e-6), missing CDR3, stop codons, out-of-frame junctions, or ambiguous translated residues were removed. V3J clonotypes were defined as sequences sharing an identical inferred V gene, J gene, and CDR3 amino acid sequence. The percentage overlap between two repertoires was calculated by dividing the number of shared unique clonotypes by the size of the smaller repertoire. RTK rarefaction, the Chao1 estimator, and Recon v2.1 estimates of unobserved clonotypes were used to assess repertoire richness. Generation probabilities for all TCRbeta clonotypes obtained by the gDNA method from several donors were computed using OLGA. TCRdb took over this immuneACCESS table, retaining in-frame rearrangements with V and J assigned. Such tables are incomplete; in checked studies, under half of the missing clones stem from an unresolved V gene, and the remainder is unexplained. For V, J and clone size, that table is used; D and trimming come from the DNA. The sample yields just over 2,000,000 clones; 95% were counted once. Under 0.15% of the sample is in the top ten clones.

The sequenced sample was naive CD4+ T cells sorted from blood. The sample's cell subset or site label, decoded: CD45RA+ positively selected. The chain is assembled from TRBV7-8 and TRBJ2-5; the D gene cannot be resolved reliably. The DNA end is a closer match to TRBJ2-7, so the J assignment may be wrong. This clonotype was sampled from a man younger than 35 in good health. The CDR3 has the sequence CASSFNYEQYF. The nucleotide sequence is given as TGTGCCAGCAGCTTTAACTACGAGCAGTACTTC.